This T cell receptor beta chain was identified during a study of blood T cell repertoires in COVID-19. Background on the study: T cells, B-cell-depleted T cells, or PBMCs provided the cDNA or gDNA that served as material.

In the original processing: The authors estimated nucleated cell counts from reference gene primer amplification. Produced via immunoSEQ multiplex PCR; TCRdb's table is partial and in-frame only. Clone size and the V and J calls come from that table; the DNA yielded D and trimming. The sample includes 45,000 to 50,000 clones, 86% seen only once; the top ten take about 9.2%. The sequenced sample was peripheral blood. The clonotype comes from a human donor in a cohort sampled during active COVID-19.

The CDR3 reads CASSPGLAGIQETQYF. In nucleotides, the CDR3 is TGTGCCAGCAGCCCAGGACTAGCGGGGATCCAAGAGACCCAGTACTTC. The gene calls are TRBV5-5 and TRBJ2-5, with 12 bases identical to TRBD2. V lost 4 bases to trimming and J lost 1 base; unmatched junction nucleotides: 5. CDR1 and CDR2 (germline): SGHKS, YYEKEE (reference sequence). The CDR3 is made up of 16 amino acids.